The present TCR beta chain was sequenced within a study of T cells in women clearing cervical HPV infection. Profiling relied on immunoSEQ multiplex PCR, and the TCRdb table lists in-frame clones only, not all of them. The listing contains just under 35,000 clones. Cervical HPV DNA detected by MY09/MY11 PCR, typed by dot-blot. The junction had 5 bases not matched to a gene; V was cut back by 3 bases and J by 6 bases. There are 13 residues in the CDR3. The germline gives CDR1 SGDLS, CDR2 YYNGEE. As for this clone: The CDR3 end falls 3 residues outside the read, so it is completed with the germline J gene.

The rearrangement joins TRBV9 to TRBJ1-2, with 7 nucleotides matching TRBD1. The sample was blood buffy coat. This receptor was obtained from a woman between 18 and 70 years old with a cervical HPV16 infection that either progressed to CIN3+ or cleared (not recorded which). CDR3 region: CASSALTGDGYTF. CDR3 DNA (partial): TGTGCCAGCAGCGCGCTTACAGGGGATGGC.